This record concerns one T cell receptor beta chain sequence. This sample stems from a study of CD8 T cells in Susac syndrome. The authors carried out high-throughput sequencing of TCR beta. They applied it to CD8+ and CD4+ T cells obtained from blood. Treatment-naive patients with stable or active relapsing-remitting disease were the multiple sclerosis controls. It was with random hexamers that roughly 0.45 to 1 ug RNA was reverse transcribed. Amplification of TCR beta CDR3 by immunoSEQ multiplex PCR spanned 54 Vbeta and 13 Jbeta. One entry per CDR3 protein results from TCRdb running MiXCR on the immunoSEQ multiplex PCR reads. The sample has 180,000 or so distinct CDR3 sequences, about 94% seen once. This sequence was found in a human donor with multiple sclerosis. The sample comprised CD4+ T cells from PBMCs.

The CDR3 region has the DNA TGTGCCAGCAGCGCCGGATTGGGAGGGGACTCCTACGAGCAGTACTTC. Residues: CASSAGLGGDSYEQYF. The rearrangement links TRBV9 to TRBJ2-7, with 7 bases fitting TRBD2. Germline loops: CDR1 SGDLS, CDR2 YYNGEE. The CDR3 has 16 residues. The trim removed 3 bases at V and 0 bases at J, leaving 9 bases unmatched.